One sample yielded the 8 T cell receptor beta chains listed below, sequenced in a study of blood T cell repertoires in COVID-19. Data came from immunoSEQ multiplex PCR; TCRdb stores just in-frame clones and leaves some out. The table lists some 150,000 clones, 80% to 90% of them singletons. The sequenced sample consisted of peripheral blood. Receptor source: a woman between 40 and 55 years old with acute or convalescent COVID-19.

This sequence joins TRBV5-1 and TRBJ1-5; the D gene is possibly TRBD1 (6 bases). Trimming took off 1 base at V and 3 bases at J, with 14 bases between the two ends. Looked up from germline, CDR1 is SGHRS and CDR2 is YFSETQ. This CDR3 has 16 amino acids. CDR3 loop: CASSLYHRVSNQPQHF. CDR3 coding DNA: TGCGCCAGCAGCTTGTATCACAGGGTTTCCAATCAGCCCCAGCATTTT.

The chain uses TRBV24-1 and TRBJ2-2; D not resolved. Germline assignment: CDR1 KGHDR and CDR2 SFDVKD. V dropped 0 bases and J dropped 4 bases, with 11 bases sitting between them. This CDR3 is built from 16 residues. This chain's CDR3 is CATSDLRSGSTGELFF. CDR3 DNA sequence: TGTGCCACCAGTGATTTGCGGTCAGGCTCCACCGGGGAGCTGTTTTTT.

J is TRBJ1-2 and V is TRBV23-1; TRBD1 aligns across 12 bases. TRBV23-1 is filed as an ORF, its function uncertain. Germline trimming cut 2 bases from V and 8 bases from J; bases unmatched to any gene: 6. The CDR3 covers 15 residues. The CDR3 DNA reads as TGCGCCAGCAGTCAACCGGGACAGGGGGCTTTCGGCTACACCTTC. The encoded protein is CASSQPGQGAFGYTF.

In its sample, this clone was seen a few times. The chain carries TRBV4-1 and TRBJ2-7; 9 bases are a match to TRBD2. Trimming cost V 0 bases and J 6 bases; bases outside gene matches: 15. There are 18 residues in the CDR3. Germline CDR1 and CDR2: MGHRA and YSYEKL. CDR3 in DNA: TGCGCCAGCAGCCAAGATCCTTCCTCATTGCGGGAGGGCCGCGAGCAGTACTTC. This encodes CASSQDPSSLREGREQYF.

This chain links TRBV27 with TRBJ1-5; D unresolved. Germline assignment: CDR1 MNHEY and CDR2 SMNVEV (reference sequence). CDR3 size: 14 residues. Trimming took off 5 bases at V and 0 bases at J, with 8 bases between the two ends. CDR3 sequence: CASSQYTSNQPQHF. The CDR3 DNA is TGTGCCAGCAGTCAATACACTAGCAATCAGCCCCAGCATTTT.

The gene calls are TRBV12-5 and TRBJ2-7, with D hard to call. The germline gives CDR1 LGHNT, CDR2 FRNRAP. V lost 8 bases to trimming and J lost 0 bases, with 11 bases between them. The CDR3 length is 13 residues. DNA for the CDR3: TGTGCTAGTTACCCCCCCGGCTCCTACGAGCAGTACTTC. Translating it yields CASYPPGSYEQYF.

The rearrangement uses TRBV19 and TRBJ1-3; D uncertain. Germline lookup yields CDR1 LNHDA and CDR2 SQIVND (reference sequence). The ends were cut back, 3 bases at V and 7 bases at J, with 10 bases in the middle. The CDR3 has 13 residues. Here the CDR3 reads CASSIQERNTIYF. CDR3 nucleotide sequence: TGTGCCAGTAGTATCCAGGAACGCAACACCATATATTTT.

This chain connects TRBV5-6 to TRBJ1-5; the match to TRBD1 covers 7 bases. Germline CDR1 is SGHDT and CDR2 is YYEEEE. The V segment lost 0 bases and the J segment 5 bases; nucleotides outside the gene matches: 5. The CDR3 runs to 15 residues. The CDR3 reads CASSLGQGSYQPQHF. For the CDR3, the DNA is TGTGCCAGCAGCTTGGGACAGGGATCTTATCAGCCCCAGCATTTT.